This TCR beta chain was obtained from a study of CD8+ T cells in alopecia areata. Study summary: Tofacitinib lasted 6 to 18 months, then 6 months off drug.

The V and J ends lost 0 bases and 6 bases respectively, with 12 bases between them. This CDR3 has 15 residues. Germline loops: CDR1 MGHRA, CDR2 YSYEKL. Sampling of alopecia areata patients yielded lesional scalp punch biopsies as well as peripheral blood. The sequencing template was cDNA reverse transcribed from extracted RNA. The data were produced by immunoSEQ multiplex PCR, yet TCRdb's version contains in-frame clones alone and is incomplete. The sample carries just over 150,000 clones, around half recorded once. Source: CD8+ T cells sorted from blood, taken at week 0. The receptor comes from a human donor with alopecia areata. This sequence joins TRBV4-1 and TRBJ1-5; D unresolved. The CDR3 nucleotides are TGCGCCAGCAGCCAAGAGGAGGCCACCAGTCAGCCCCAGCATTTT. Amino acids: CASSQEEATSQPQHF.